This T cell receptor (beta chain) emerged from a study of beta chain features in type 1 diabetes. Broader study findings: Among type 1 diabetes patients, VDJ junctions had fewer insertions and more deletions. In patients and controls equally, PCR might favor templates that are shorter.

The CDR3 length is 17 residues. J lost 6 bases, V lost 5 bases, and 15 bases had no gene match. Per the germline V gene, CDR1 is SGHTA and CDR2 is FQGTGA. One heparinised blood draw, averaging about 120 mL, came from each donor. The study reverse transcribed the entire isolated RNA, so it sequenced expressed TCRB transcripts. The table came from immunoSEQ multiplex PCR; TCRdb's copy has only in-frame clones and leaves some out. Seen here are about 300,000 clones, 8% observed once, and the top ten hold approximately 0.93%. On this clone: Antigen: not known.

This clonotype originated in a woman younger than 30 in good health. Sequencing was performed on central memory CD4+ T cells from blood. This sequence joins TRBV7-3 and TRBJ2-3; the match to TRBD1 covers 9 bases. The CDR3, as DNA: TGTGCCAGCAGCACCCAACCCCTCGGGACAGGGAGGGATACGCAGTATTTT. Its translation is CASSTQPLGTGRDTQYF.